There are many counts of the clone carrying this T cell receptor beta chain. What it recognizes is unknown. The data stem from a study of neurological immune-mediated disorders. Points from the study as a whole: The greatest degree of TCR clonal expansion was observed in HTLV-1-associated myelopathy, with the lowest in multiple sclerosis, below that of healthy controls.

The authors made cDNA by 5'RACE with 10-nucleotide random UMIs. Each sequencing run yielded over 180 million TCR-beta sequences from 15-18 subjects. From the 5' RACE reads, TCRdb called clonotypes with MiXCR, one entry per CDR3 protein. The sample yields tens of thousands of distinct CDR3 sequences, around 7.8% seen once. The CDR3 length is 15 residues. Germline V gene data show CDR1 as DFQATT and CDR2 as SNEGSKA (reference sequence). Trimming took 3 bases from V and 3 from J; bases not matched to a gene: 10. The source is a woman in her 40s in good health. The gene calls are TRBV20-1 and TRBJ2-5, with TRBD2 matching over 7 bases. Sequencing was carried out using PBMCs. The CDR3 nucleotides read TGCAGTGCTAGTCTAAAGGCGGGAGTTAAAGAGACCCAGTACTTC. It specifies CSASLKAGVKETQYF.